Sequencing of this TCR beta chain was carried out in a study of vaccination effects on CD4 cells after COVID-19. Study context: Vaccination of participants consisted of two doses of either the BNT162b2 or mRNA-1273 vaccine.

Points on this clone: Its target is not known.

Study observations and caveats: Only a few convalescent patients and no early post-infection timepoints featured in the study.

The length of the CDR3 is 13 residues. The germline V gene encodes CDR1 KGHSH and CDR2 LQKENI. The ends were cut back, 6 bases at V and 4 bases at J, with 12 bases in the middle. Antigen-specific CD4+ T cells were expanded with viral peptide pools in the ViraFEST assay before sequencing. The culture ran for 9 to 11 days, and then CD4+ T cells were isolated. Testing of the vaccine recipients showed negative nucleocapsid antibodies and no prior SARS-CoV-2 infection. Some 2.1 million PBMC per well received approximately 10 IU/ml IL-2 and approximately 9.2 ug/ml peptides in culture. On both days 3 and 7, half of the culture medium was replaced with IL-2 medium. Some clones are missing from TCRdb's copy, which holds only in-frame ones; the method was immunoSEQ multiplex PCR. The sample yields about 65,000 clones, less than 85% seen once.

This clonotype originated in a human donor who received a COVID-19 vaccine. The chain is built from TRBV18 and TRBJ1-2; tentatively, D is TRBD1 (5 bases). The material sequenced was CD4+ T cells from PBMCs cultured with HCoV-NL63 spike peptides, taken before COVID-19 vaccination. CDR3 sequence reads: CASSTRDLYGYTF. CDR3 coding DNA: TGTGCCAGCTCTACCAGGGACCTCTATGGCTACACCTTC. Supplemented by reference TRBV18 and TRBJ1-2, the full variable domain reads NAGVMQNPRHLVRRRGQEARLRCSPMKGHSHVYWYRQLPEEGLKFMVYLQKENIIDESGMPKERFSAEFPKEGPSILRIQQVVRGDSAAYFCASSTRDLYGYTFGSGTRLTVV.